This T cell receptor beta chain was documented in a study of OX40 agonist ivuxolimab in advanced cancers. General study findings and limits: With doses of 0.1-3.0 mg/kg, partial responders showed among the lowest clonal expansion.

In the case of this clone: No antigen is known for it.

Assay used: immunoSEQ multiplex PCR; TCRdb lists only in-frame clones, some missing. In the table there are 60,000 or so clones, approximately 94% of which are singletons. V lost 5 bases and J 1 base, leaving 12 bases between the germline ends. Germline assignment: CDR1 MNHEY and CDR2 SMNVEV (reference sequence). CDR3 length: 14 residues. The sample here was CD4+ or CD8+ T cells sorted from blood, taken in a trial of the OX40 agonist ivuxolimab. The rearrangement uses TRBV27 and TRBJ2-7, with D uncertain. The TCR comes from an adult with an advanced solid tumor such as melanoma, head and neck, liver or kidney cancer. This CDR3 reads CASSPTAGSYEQYF. In DNA form, the CDR3 reads TGTGCCAGCAGTCCCACGGCAGGTTCCTACGAGCAGTACTTC.